This T cell receptor (beta chain) was identified in a study of vaccination and CD4 T cells after COVID-19. Turning to the study itself: Across the group, participants received two doses of either BNT162b2 or mRNA-1273 vaccine. Cellular stimulation was performed using overlapping spike peptides derived from SARS-CoV-2, HCoV-NL63, HCoV-OC43 and HCoV-229E. Study results and limitations: Convalescent patients' vaccine-specific clones were spike mono-reactive in 304 of 307 cases.

The Oncomine TCR Beta short-read assay generated sequence data from the DNA of cultured CD4+ T cells. From the PCR reads, TCRdb called clonotypes with MiXCR, one entry per CDR3 protein. The profile shows under 15,000 distinct CDR3 sequences, roughly 36% of them singletons. Turning to this clonotype: Its antigen is unidentified.

This CDR3 comprises 14 residues. V was pared by 2 bases and J by 0 bases, with 7 bases between. Looked up from germline, CDR1 is MNHEY and CDR2 is SVGAGI. Treatment defined: 10-day PBMC culture with coronavirus spike peptide pools or control peptides (ViraFEST assay). Negative selection recovered the CD4+ T cells once they had spent approximately eleven days in culture. The receptor was derived from a human donor with COVID-19. The V call is TRBV6-5, the J call TRBJ1-2, with D possibly being TRBD1 (5 bases). Sequencing used cultured CD4+ T cells from blood. CDR3 in DNA: TGTGCCAGCAGTTACCCAGGGACTAACTATGGCTACACCTTC. The encoded protein is CASSYPGTNYGYTF.